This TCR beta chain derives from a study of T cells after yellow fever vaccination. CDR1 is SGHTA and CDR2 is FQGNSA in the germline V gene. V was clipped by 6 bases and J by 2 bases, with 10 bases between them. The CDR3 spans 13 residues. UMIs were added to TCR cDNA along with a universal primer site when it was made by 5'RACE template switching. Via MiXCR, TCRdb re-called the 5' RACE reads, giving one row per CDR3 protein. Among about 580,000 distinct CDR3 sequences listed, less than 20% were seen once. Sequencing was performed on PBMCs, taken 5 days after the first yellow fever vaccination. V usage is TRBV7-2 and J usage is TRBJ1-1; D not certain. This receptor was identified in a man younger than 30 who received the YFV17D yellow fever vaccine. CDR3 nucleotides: TGTGCCAGCAGGTTGCAGAGAAACACTGAAGCTTTCTTT. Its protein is CASRLQRNTEAFF.